A selection of T cell receptor beta chains follows, all from one sample in a study of CD8 T cells in ankylosing spondylitis. TCRdb re-called the 5' RACE reads with MiXCR, one entry per CDR3 protein. Among around 160,000 distinct CDR3 sequences, around a tenth were seen once, and the ten largest hold roughly 29%. The sequencing input was blood, either unsorted or a sorted T cell fraction (not recorded which). The origin of the receptors is a male donor with ankylosing spondylitis or in good health (not recorded which). Each CDR3 is given with its conserved first and last residue. A D gene is named only where the DNA matches it firmly. Some rows have no size entry. The others give once, few or many, or a class for an expanded clone.

V gene: TRBV5-1
J gene: TRBJ2-5
clone size: many
CDR3 length: 16
D gene: TRBD1
CDR3 DNA: TGCGCCAGCAGCTTGGAGACAGGGGGGAGTGAAGAGACCCAGTACTTC
CDR3 protein: CASSLETGGSEETQYF

V gene: TRBV11-2
J gene: TRBJ2-1
clone size: many
CDR3 length: 13
D gene: .
CDR3 DNA: TGTGCCAGCAGCTTAGACGCCCACAATGAGCAGTTCTTC
CDR3 protein: CASSLDAHNEQFF

V gene: TRBV12-3/TRBV12-4
J gene: TRBJ2-2
clone size: many
CDR3 length: 13
D gene: .
CDR3 DNA: TGTGCCAGCAGTCCGAGAGGCCGCGGGGAGCTGTTTTTT
CDR3 protein: CASSPRGRGELFF

V gene: TRBV11-2
J gene: TRBJ2-7
clone size: .
CDR3 length: 14
D gene: TRBD2
CDR3 DNA: TGTGCCAGCAGCTTACTCCGGGGGGGATACGAGCAGTACTTC
CDR3 protein: CASSLLRGGYEQYF

V gene: TRBV15
J gene: TRBJ1-4
clone size: many
CDR3 length: 15
D gene: .
CDR3 DNA: TGTGCCACCAGCAGAGATCGAGGGCGGGATGAAAAACTGTTTTTT
CDR3 protein: CATSRDRGRDEKLFF

V gene: TRBV6-5
J gene: TRBJ1-5
clone size: many
CDR3 length: 12
D gene: .
CDR3 DNA: TGTGCCACCTCAGCCCCCAATCAGCCCCAGCATTTT
CDR3 protein: CATSAPNQPQHF

V gene: TRBV12-3/TRBV12-4
J gene: TRBJ2-2
clone size: many
CDR3 length: 15
D gene: .
CDR3 DNA: TGTGCCAGCAGTTTTTATTTGGGGGACACCGGGGAGCTGTTTTTT
CDR3 protein: CASSFYLGDTGELFF

V gene: TRBV5-1
J gene: TRBJ2-1
clone size: .
CDR3 length: 14
D gene: TRBD2
CDR3 DNA: TGCGCCAGCAGATCAACTAGCGGAAACAATGAGCAGTTCTTC
CDR3 protein: CASRSTSGNNEQFF

V gene: TRBV14
J gene: TRBJ1-1
clone size: many
CDR3 length: 16
D gene: .
CDR3 DNA: TGTGCCAGCAGCCAATTAATGGTCGCACTAAACACTGAAGCTTTCTTT
CDR3 protein: CASSQLMVALNTEAFF

V gene: TRBV7-9
J gene: TRBJ2-3
clone size: .
CDR3 length: 15
D gene: TRBD1
CDR3 DNA: TGTGCCAGCAGCCCCCGGGACAGGGTGAAAGATACGCAGTATTTT
CDR3 protein: CASSPRDRVKDTQYF

V gene: TRBV12-3/TRBV12-4
J gene: TRBJ1-5
clone size: many
CDR3 length: 16
D gene: TRBD1
CDR3 DNA: TGTGCCAGCAGTTTAATGTTTGGACAGGTTAATCAGCCCCAGCATTTT
CDR3 protein: CASSLMFGQVNQPQHF

V gene: TRBV5-1
J gene: TRBJ2-4
clone size: many
CDR3 length: 15
D gene: TRBD1
CDR3 DNA: TGCGCCAGCAGCCCAAGGACAGGGTCGACAAACATTCAGTACTTC
CDR3 protein: CASSPRTGSTNIQYF

V gene: TRBV27
J gene: TRBJ1-2
clone size: many
CDR3 length: 15
D gene: .
CDR3 DNA: TGTGCCAGCAGTTCCACGCTCGGGACTCTCTATGGCTACACCTTC
CDR3 protein: CASSSTLGTLYGYTF

V gene: TRBV7-7
J gene: TRBJ2-1
clone size: many
CDR3 length: 13
D gene: .
CDR3 DNA: TGTGCCAGCAGCTCGGAGATTTACAATGAGCAGTTCTTC
CDR3 protein: CASSSEIYNEQFF

V gene: TRBV30
J gene: TRBJ2-7
clone size: .
CDR3 length: 11
D gene: TRBD1
CDR3 DNA: TGTGCCTGGAGTATGGGACAGGGGCAGTACTTC
CDR3 protein: CAWSMGQGQYF

V gene: TRBV27
J gene: TRBJ1-5
clone size: many
CDR3 length: 15
D gene: TRBD1
CDR3 DNA: TGTGCCAGCAGTACTCGGGACAGACGCAATCAGCCCCAGCATTTT
CDR3 protein: CASSTRDRRNQPQHF

V gene: TRBV20-1
J gene: TRBJ2-6
clone size: .
CDR3 length: 13
D gene: .
CDR3 DNA: TGCAGCTCGTACTTGGGTGGGGCCAACGTCCTGACTTTC
CDR3 protein: CSSYLGGANVLTF

V gene: TRBV20-1
J gene: TRBJ2-1
clone size: many
CDR3 length: 15
D gene: TRBD2
CDR3 DNA: TGCAGTGCTAGAGTCCCCTGGACTAGCGCCAATGAGCAGTTCTTC
CDR3 protein: CSARVPWTSANEQFF

V gene: TRBV5-1
J gene: TRBJ1-2
clone size: few
CDR3 length: 15
D gene: TRBD1
CDR3 DNA: TGCGCCAGCAGCTGGGCCGCAGACAGGGCTCGTGGCTACACCTTC
CDR3 protein: CASSWAADRARGYTF

V gene: TRBV20-1
J gene: TRBJ1-3
clone size: .
CDR3 length: 14
D gene: .
CDR3 DNA: TGCAGTGCTGACGGAGGGATGTATGGAAACACCATATATTTT
CDR3 protein: CSADGGMYGNTIYF

V gene: TRBV3-1
J gene: TRBJ2-7
clone size: few
CDR3 length: 13
D gene: .
CDR3 DNA: TGTGCCAGCAGCCAAATCGGGCTCCACGAGCAGTACTTC
CDR3 protein: CASSQIGLHEQYF

V gene: TRBV5-1
J gene: TRBJ2-1
clone size: many
CDR3 length: 15
D gene: TRBD1
CDR3 DNA: TGCGCCAGCAGCAGAGGACAGGGGGTTTACAATGAGCAGTTCTTC
CDR3 protein: CASSRGQGVYNEQFF

V gene: TRBV10-3
J gene: TRBJ2-1
clone size: many
CDR3 length: 13
D gene: TRBD2
CDR3 DNA: TGTGCCATCAGCCTAGCGGGAGCCAATGAGCAGTTCTTC
CDR3 protein: CAISLAGANEQFF

V gene: TRBV5-5
J gene: TRBJ2-3
clone size: few
CDR3 length: 18
D gene: TRBD1
CDR3 DNA: TGTGCCAGCAGCCCGAGGACAGGGGGCACCCCTAGCACAGATACGCAGTATTTT
CDR3 protein: CASSPRTGGTPSTDTQYF

V gene: TRBV15
J gene: TRBJ2-1
clone size: many
CDR3 length: 18
D gene: TRBD2
CDR3 DNA: TGTGCCACCACCGCCGGGGGGGGGATCGCTACCATTTACAATGAGCAGTTCTTC
CDR3 protein: CATTAGGGIATIYNEQFF

V gene: TRBV20-1
J gene: TRBJ2-1
clone size: .
CDR3 length: 14
D gene: TRBD2
CDR3 DNA: TGCAGTGCTAGACCCGGGACTAGCATAAATGAGCAGTTCTTC
CDR3 protein: CSARPGTSINEQFF

V gene: TRBV20-1
J gene: TRBJ1-5
clone size: many
CDR3 length: 16
D gene: .
CDR3 DNA: TGCAGTGCTGAGGATCCGCGGCAGAGAAGAAATCAGCCCCAGCATTTT
CDR3 protein: CSAEDPRQRRNQPQHF

V gene: TRBV20-1
J gene: TRBJ2-5
clone size: many
CDR3 length: 16
D gene: .
CDR3 DNA: TGCAGTGCTAGAGACAGGGACAGCGGGATGAAAGAGACCCAGTACTTC
CDR3 protein: CSARDRDSGMKETQYF

V gene: TRBV20-1
J gene: TRBJ1-1
clone size: few
CDR3 length: 14
D gene: .
CDR3 DNA: TGCAGTGCTAGAGAGGGACCGACGAACACTGAAGCTTTCTTT
CDR3 protein: CSAREGPTNTEAFF

V gene: TRBV20-1
J gene: TRBJ1-1
clone size: many
CDR3 length: 14
D gene: .
CDR3 DNA: TGCAGTGCTAGCACAGGTACCTTCACCACTGAAGCTTTCTTT
CDR3 protein: CSASTGTFTTEAFF

V gene: TRBV20-1
J gene: TRBJ2-3
clone size: many
CDR3 length: 14
D gene: .
CDR3 DNA: TGCAGTGCTACTAGGGGCACACGCACAGATACGCAGTATTTT
CDR3 protein: CSATRGTRTDTQYF

V gene: TRBV20-1
J gene: TRBJ1-1
clone size: many
CDR3 length: 14
D gene: .
CDR3 DNA: TGCAGTGCTAGTGGTCAGGCTACTGGGACTGAAGCTTTCTTT
CDR3 protein: CSASGQATGTEAFF

V gene: TRBV6-5
J gene: TRBJ2-3
clone size: many
CDR3 length: 15
D gene: TRBD1
CDR3 DNA: TGTGCCAGCAGTTACATCGGACAGGCACGCGATACGCAGTATTTT
CDR3 protein: CASSYIGQARDTQYF

V gene: TRBV3-1
J gene: TRBJ2-2
clone size: few
CDR3 length: 15
D gene: .
CDR3 DNA: TGTGCCACCTCCCAGAGGCGGGGCTCCACCGGGGAGCTGTTTTTT
CDR3 protein: CATSQRRGSTGELFF

V gene: TRBV20-1
J gene: TRBJ1-6
clone size: many
CDR3 length: 15
D gene: .
CDR3 DNA: TGCAGTGCTAGAGATCAATTGGGAGGGAATTCACCCCTCCACTTT
CDR3 protein: CSARDQLGGNSPLHF

V gene: TRBV5-1
J gene: TRBJ2-3
clone size: .
CDR3 length: 13
D gene: .
CDR3 DNA: TGCGCCAGCAGTACCCTTAGCACAGATACGCAGTATTTT
CDR3 protein: CASSTLSTDTQYF

V gene: TRBV4-3
J gene: TRBJ1-1
clone size: many
CDR3 length: 17
D gene: TRBD1
CDR3 DNA: TGCGCCAGCAGCCAAGATCGGGACAGGGTTTCTAACACTGAAGCTTTCTTT
CDR3 protein: CASSQDRDRVSNTEAFF

V gene: TRBV12-3/TRBV12-4
J gene: TRBJ1-6
clone size: .
CDR3 length: 14
D gene: .
CDR3 DNA: TGTGCCAGCAGTTTTTCAGCCGACCCGAGGTCCCTCTACTTT
CDR3 protein: CASSFSADPRSLYF

V gene: TRBV10-1
J gene: TRBJ2-2
clone size: few
CDR3 length: 17
D gene: .
CDR3 DNA: TGCGCCAGCAGTGAGTCGAGGGGGGGGCGCTTCACCGGGGAGCTGTTTTTT
CDR3 protein: CASSESRGGRFTGELFF

V gene: TRBV14
J gene: TRBJ2-6
clone size: many
CDR3 length: 14
D gene: .
CDR3 DNA: TGTGCCAGCAGCCACCTCTCTGGGGCCAACGTCCTGACTTTC
CDR3 protein: CASSHLSGANVLTF

V gene: TRBV6-2/TRBV6-3
J gene: TRBJ2-2
clone size: few
CDR3 length: 18
D gene: TRBD2
CDR3 DNA: TGTGCCAGCAGTTACTCCCCTCGGACTAGCCTGAACACCGGGGAGCTGTTTTTT
CDR3 protein: CASSYSPRTSLNTGELFF

V gene: TRBV25-1
J gene: TRBJ2-1
clone size: .
CDR3 length: 13
D gene: .
CDR3 DNA: TGTGCCAGCAGTGAACCGCCCCTGGATGAGCAGTTCTTC
CDR3 protein: CASSEPPLDEQFF

V gene: TRBV6-2/TRBV6-3
J gene: TRBJ2-3
clone size: many
CDR3 length: 14
D gene: .
CDR3 DNA: TGTGCCAGCAGTCAAGCACTCTCTAGGGATACGCAGTATTTT
CDR3 protein: CASSQALSRDTQYF

V gene: TRBV6-1
J gene: TRBJ2-1
clone size: many
CDR3 length: 14
D gene: TRBD2
CDR3 DNA: TGTGCCAGCAGTCGGGGGGGAAACTACAATGAGCAGTTCTTC
CDR3 protein: CASSRGGNYNEQFF

V gene: TRBV20-1
J gene: TRBJ2-7
clone size: few
CDR3 length: 15
D gene: TRBD2
CDR3 DNA: TGCAGTGCTGTTCGACTAAGCGGGAGTCGCAACGAGCAGTACTTC
CDR3 protein: CSAVRLSGSRNEQYF